The clone carrying this TCR beta chain was detected a few times. V lost 3 bases and J lost 6; bases outside the gene matches: 4. Germline CDR1 and CDR2: LGHDT and YNNKEL (reference sequence). This CDR3 is 15 amino acids long. This sample was taken from a study of blood T cell repertoires in COVID-19. Here immunoSEQ multiplex PCR was the method, and the copy in TCRdb shows in-frame clones only, minus some. This sample carries 99,000 or so clones, around four fifths of them seen once, and the ten largest clones take approximately 20%. This TCR derives from a woman between 70 and 85 years old with acute or convalescent COVID-19. The sequenced sample was peripheral blood. This rearrangement joins TRBV3-1 (or the pseudogene TRBV3-2) to TRBJ2-3, with TRBD2 matching over 12 bases. The CDR3 sequence is CASSQAGTSGDTQYF. CDR3 in DNA: TGTGCCAGCAGCCAGGCCGGGACTAGCGGGGATACGCAGTATTTT.